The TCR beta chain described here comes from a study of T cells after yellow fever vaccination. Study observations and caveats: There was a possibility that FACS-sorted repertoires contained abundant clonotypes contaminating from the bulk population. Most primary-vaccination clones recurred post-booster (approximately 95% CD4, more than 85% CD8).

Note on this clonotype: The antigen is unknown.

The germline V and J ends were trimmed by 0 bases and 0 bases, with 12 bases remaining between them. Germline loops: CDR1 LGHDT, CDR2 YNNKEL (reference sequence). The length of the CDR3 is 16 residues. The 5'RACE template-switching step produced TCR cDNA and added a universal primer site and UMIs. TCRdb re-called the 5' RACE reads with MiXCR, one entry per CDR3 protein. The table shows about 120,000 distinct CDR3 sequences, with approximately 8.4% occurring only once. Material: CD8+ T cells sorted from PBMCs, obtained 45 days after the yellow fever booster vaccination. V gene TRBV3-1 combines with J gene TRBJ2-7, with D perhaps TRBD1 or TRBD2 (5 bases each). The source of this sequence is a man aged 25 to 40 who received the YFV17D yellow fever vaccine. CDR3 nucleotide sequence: TGTGCCAGCAGCCAAGAAGGGACCCCGAGCTCCTACGAGCAGTACTTC. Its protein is CASSQEGTPSSYEQYF.